Many counts were recorded for the clone carrying this T cell receptor beta chain. Samples each had at least 6 micrograms of total RNA extracted. Trimming removed 4 bases at V and 7 bases at J, with 17 bases between. Germline V CDR1 and CDR2: SNHLY, FYNNEI. CDR3 size: 15 residues. The second PCR ran about 6 to 12 cycles with a sample-barcoded 5' primer and J-beta primers. MiXCR, applied by TCRdb to the 5' RACE reads, yields one record per CDR3 protein. The sample includes 700,000 to 900,000 distinct CDR3 sequences, approximately 24% of them seen just once. The data originate from a study of blood T cells in healthy people across ages. The same data also contributed to another study, on T cells of mothers and their children. This second report adds: Thymic selection, a shaping force on TCR recombination output, acts similarly in related and unrelated pairs.

The chain couples TRBV2 to TRBJ2-1, with no clear D. Input material: blood. The clonotype originates from a boy aged 5 to 17 in good health. The CDR3 DNA reads TGTGCCAGCAGTGGTAGCACACCCCCCGTGAATGAGCAGTTCTTC. Translating it yields CASSGSTPPVNEQFF.